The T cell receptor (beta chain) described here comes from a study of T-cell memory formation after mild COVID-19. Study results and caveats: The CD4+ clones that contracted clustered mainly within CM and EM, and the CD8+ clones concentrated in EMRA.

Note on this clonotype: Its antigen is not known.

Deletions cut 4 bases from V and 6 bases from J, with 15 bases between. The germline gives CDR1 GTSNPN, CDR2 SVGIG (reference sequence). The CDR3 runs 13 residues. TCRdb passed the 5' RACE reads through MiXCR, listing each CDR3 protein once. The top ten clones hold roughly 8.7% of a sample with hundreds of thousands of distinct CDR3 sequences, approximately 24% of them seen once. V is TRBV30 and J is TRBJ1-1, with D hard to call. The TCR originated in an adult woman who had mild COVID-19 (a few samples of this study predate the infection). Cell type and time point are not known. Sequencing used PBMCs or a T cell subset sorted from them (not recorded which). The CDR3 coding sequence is TGTGCCTGGAATCTGGGCCCGTGGGCTGAAGCTTTCTTT. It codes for CAWNLGPWAEAFF.